This T cell receptor beta chain was documented in a study of blood T cells in healthy people across ages. Unmatched junction bases numbered 19, after V lost 2 bases and J lost 8 bases. Germline loops: CDR1 LGHDT, CDR2 YNNKEL (reference sequence). The CDR3 sequence is 19 residues long. Sample-barcoded 5' priming and a J-beta primer mix drove a second PCR of 7 to 11 cycles. TCRdb used MiXCR to reprocess the 5' RACE reads, holding one entry per CDR3 protein. The sample holds some 1.4 million distinct CDR3 sequences, roughly 45% seen once. Study-wide results and limits: It was held that diversity estimates obtained from one million T cells represented underestimates. Long-lived and aged donors differed, with more naive CD4+ cells and higher diversity in the long-lived.

Isolated per sample were at least 7 million PBMCs. Remarks on this clonotype: What it binds is not known.

This receptor was taken from a woman under 30 in good health. Sequencing was done on a sample of blood. The genes are TRBV3-1 and TRBJ2-1; 9 bases map to TRBD2. CDR3 sequence: CASSQSFLAGRLHGDEQFF. CDR3 DNA: TGTGCCAGCAGCCAAAGTTTCCTAGCGGGACGCCTCCACGGCGATGAGCAGTTCTTC.